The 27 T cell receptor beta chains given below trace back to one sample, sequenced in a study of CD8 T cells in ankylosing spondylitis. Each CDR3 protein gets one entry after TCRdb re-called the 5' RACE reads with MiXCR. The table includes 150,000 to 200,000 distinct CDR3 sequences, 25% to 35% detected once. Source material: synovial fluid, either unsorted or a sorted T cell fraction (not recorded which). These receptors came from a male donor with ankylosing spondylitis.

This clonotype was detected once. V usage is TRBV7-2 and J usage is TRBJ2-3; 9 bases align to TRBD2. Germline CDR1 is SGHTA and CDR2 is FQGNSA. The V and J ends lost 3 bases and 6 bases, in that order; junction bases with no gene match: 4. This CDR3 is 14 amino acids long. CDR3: CASSLLAGEDTQYF. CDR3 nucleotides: TGTGCCAGCAGCTTGTTAGCGGGAGAGGATACGCAGTATTTT. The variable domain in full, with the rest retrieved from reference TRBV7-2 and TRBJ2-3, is GAGVSQSPSNKVTEKGKDVELRCDPISGHTALYWYRQSLGQGLEFLIYFQGNSAPDKSGLPSDRFSAERTGGSVSTLTIQRTQQEDSAVYLCASSLLAGEDTQYFGPGTRLTVL.

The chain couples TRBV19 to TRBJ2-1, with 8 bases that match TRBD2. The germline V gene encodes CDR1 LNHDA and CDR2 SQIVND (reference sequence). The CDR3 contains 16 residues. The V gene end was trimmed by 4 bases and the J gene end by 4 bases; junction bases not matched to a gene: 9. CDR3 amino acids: CASSRLSGSGYNEQFF. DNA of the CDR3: TGTGCCAGTAGTAGGCTGAGCGGGAGTGGATACAATGAGCAGTTCTTC.

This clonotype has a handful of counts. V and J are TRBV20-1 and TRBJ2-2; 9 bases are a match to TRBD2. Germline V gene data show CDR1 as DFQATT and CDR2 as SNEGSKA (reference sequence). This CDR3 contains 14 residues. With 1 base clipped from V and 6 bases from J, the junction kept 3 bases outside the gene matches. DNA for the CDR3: TGCAGTGCTAGAGTTAGCGGGGGTGCCGGGGAGCTGTTTTTT. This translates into CSARVSGGAGELFF.

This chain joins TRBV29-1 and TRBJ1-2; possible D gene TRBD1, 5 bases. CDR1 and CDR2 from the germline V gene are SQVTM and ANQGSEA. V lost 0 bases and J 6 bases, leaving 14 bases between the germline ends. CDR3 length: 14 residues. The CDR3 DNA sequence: TGCAGCGTTGAAGAGCCGGTCAGGGCAAATGGCTACACCTTC. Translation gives CSVEEPVRANGYTF. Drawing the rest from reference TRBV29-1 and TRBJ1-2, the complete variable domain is SAVISQKPSRDICQRGTSLTIQCQVDSQVTMMFWYRQQPGQSLTLIATANQGSEATYESGFVIDKFPISRPNLTFSTLTVSNMSPEDSSIYLCSVEEPVRANGYTFGSGTRLTVV.

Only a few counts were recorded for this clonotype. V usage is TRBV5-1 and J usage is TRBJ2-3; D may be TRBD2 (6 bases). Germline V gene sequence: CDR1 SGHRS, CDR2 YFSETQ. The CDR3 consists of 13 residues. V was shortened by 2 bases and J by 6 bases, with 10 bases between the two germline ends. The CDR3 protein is CASSFRGDDTQYF. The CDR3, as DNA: TGCGCCAGCAGCTTTCGCGGGGACGATACGCAGTATTTT.

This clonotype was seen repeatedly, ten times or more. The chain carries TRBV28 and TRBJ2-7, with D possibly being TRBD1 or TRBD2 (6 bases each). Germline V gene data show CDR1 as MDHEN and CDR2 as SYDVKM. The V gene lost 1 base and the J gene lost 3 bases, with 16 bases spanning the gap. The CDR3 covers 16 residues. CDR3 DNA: TGTGCCAGCAGTTTATCCTGGGGGGACACAAGCTACGAGCAGTACTTC. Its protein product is CASSLSWGDTSYEQYF.

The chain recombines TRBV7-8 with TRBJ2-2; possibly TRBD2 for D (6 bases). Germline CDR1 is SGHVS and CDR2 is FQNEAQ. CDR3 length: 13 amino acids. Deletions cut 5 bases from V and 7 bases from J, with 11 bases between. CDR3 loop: CASSISGNGELFF. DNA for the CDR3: TGTGCCAGCAGCATTAGCGGAAACGGGGAGCTGTTTTTT.

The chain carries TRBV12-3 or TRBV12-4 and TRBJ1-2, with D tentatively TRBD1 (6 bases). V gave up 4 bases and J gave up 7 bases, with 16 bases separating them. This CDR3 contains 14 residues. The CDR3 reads CASSSPTGAVGYTF. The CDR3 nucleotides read TGTGCCAGCAGTTCCCCGACGGGGGCGGTTGGCTACACCTTC.

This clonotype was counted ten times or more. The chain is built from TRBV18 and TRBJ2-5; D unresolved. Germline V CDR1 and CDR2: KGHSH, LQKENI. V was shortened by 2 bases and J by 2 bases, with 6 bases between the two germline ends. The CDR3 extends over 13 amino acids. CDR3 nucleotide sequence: TGTGCCAGCTCACCAAGTCTTCAAGAGACCCAGTACTTC. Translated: CASSPSLQETQYF.

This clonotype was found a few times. The CDR3 spells CAISVLTSGNYEQYF. CDR3 bases: TGTGCCATCAGTGTCTTAACTAGCGGGAACTACGAGCAGTACTTC. V is TRBV10-3 and J is TRBJ2-7; 10 nucleotides align to TRBD2. Per the germline V gene, CDR1 is ENHRY and CDR2 is SYGVKD. With V trimmed by 4 bases and J by 3 bases, 6 bases remained unmatched. The CDR3 sequence is 15 residues long.

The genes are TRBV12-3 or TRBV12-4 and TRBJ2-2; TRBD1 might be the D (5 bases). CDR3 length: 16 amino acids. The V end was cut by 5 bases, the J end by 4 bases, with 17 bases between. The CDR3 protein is CASSPPPPGRTGELFF. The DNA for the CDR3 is TGTGCCAGCAGTCCCCCCCCTCCAGGGCGCACCGGGGAGCTGTTTTTT.

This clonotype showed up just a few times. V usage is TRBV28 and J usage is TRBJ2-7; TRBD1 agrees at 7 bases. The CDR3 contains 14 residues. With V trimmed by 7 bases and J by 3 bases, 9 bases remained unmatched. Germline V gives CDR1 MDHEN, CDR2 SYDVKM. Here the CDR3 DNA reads TGTGCCAGCAAAAGGGGACAGCGACACTACGAGCAGTACTTC. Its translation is CASKRGQRHYEQYF.

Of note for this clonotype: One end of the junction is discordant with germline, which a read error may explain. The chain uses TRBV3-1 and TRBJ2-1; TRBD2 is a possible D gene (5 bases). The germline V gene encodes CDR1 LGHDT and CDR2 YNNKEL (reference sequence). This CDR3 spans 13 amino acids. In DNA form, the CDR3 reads TGTGCCAGCAGCCAAGATCATCGAGGGTCTCGGATCTTC. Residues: CASSQDHRGSRIF.

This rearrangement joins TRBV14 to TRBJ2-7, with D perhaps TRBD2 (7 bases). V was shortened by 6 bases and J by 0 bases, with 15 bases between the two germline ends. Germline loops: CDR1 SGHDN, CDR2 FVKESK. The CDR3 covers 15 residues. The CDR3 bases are TGTGCCAGCAGGACAAGGGGGGGATACTCCTACGAGCAGTACTTC. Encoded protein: CASRTRGGYSYEQYF.

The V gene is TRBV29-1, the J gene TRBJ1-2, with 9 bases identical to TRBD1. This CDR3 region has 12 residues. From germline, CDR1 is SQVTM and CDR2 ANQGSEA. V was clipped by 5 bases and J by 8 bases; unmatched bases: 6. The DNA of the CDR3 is TGCAGCGTTCCACAGGGGGCCAAGGGCTACACCTTC. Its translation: CSVPQGAKGYTF.

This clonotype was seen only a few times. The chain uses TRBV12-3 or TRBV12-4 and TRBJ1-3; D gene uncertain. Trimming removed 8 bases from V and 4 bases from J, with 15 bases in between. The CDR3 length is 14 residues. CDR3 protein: CASLVRGGGNTIYF. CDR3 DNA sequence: TGTGCCAGCTTGGTTCGAGGCGGAGGAAACACCATATATTTT.

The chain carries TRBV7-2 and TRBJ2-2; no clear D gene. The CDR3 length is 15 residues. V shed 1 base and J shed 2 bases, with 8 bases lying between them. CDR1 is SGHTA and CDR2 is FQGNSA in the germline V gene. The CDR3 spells CASSLVGTNTGELFF. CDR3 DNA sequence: TGTGCCAGCAGCTTAGTGGGAACTAACACCGGGGAGCTGTTTTTT.

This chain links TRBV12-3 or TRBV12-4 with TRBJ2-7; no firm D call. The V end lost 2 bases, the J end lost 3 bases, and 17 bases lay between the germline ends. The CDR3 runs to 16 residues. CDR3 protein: CASSLRSAAYNYEQYF. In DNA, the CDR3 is TGTGCCAGCAGTTTAAGGTCGGCAGCCTACAACTACGAGCAGTACTTC.

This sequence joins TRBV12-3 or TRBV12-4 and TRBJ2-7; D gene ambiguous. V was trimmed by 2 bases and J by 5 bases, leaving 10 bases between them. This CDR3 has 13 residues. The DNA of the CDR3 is TGTGCCAGCAGTTTAAAGGGTGTGGACGAGCAGTACTTC. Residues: CASSLKGVDEQYF.

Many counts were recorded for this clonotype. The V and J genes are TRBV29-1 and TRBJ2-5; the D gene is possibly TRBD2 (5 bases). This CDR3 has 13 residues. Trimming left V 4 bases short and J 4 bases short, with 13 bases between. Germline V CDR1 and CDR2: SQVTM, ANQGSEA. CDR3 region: CSVVSGVLETQYF. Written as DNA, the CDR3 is TGCAGCGTTGTGTCCGGGGTGTTAGAGACCCAGTACTTC.

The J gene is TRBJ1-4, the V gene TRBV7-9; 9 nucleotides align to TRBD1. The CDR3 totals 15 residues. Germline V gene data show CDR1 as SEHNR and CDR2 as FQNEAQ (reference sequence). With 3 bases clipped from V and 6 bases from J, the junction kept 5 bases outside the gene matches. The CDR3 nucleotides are TGTGCCAGCAGCTTTGATACAGGGGGCGATGAAAAACTGTTTTTT. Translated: CASSFDTGGDEKLFF.

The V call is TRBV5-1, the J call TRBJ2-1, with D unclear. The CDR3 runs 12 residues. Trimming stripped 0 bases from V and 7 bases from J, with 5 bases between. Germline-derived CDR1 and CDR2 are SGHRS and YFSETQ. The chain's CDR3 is CASSLGRNEQFF. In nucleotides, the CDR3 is TGCGCCAGCAGCTTGGGCAGGAATGAGCAGTTCTTC.

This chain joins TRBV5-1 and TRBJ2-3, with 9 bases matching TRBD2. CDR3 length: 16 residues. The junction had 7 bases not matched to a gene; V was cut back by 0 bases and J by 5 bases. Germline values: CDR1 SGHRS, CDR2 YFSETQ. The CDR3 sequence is CASSLGGGGARDTQYF. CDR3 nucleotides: TGCGCCAGCAGCTTGGGCGGCGGGGGGGCGCGAGATACGCAGTATTTT.

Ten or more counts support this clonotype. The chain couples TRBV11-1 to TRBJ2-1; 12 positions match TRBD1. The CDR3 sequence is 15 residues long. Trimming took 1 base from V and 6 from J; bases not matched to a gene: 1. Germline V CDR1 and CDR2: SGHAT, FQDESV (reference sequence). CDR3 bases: TGTGCCAGCAGCTTAGGGGGACAGGGGGCCAATGAGCAGTTCTTC. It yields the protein CASSLGGQGANEQFF.

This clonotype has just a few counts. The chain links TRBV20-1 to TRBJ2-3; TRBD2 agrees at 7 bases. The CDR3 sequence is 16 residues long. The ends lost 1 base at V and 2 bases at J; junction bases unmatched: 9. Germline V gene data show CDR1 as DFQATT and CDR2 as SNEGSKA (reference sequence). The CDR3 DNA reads TGCAGTGCTAGAGGGCTTATGGGGGGGTTCACAGATACGCAGTATTTT. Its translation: CSARGLMGGFTDTQYF.

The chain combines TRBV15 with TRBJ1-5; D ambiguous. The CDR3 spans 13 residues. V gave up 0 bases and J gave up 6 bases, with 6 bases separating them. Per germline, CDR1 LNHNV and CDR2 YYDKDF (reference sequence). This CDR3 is CATSRELTQPQHF. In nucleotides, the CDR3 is TGTGCCACCAGCAGAGAACTGACTCAGCCCCAGCATTTT. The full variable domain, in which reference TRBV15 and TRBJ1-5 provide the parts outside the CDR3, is DAMVIQNPRYQVTQFGKPVTLSCSQTLNHNVMYWYQQKSSQAPKLLFHYYDKDFNNEADTPDNFQSRRPNTSFCFLDIRSPGLGDTAMYLCATSRELTQPQHFGDGTRLSIL.

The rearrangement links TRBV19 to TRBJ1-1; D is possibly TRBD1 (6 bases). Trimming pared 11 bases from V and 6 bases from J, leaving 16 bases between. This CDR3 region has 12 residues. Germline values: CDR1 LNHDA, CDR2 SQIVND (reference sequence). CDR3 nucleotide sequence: TGTGCCTCTCTCGCGGGGGCGGCTGAAGCTTTCTTT. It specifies CASLAGAAEAFF.